The 2 T cell receptor beta chains below come from one sample, sequenced in a study of T cell responses to AZD1222 COVID-19 vaccine. The repertoire was sequenced with immunoSEQ multiplex PCR; TCRdb's copy has only in-frame clones and lacks some. This sample has some 80,000 clones, with roughly nine tenths found just once. The sequencing used peripheral blood, collected 28 days after the second AZD1222 dose. These receptors were collected from an adult who received the AZD1222 COVID-19 vaccine.

V and J are TRBV4-3 and TRBJ1-1; D gene uncertain. Germline V gene lookup returns CDR1 LGHNA and CDR2 YSLEER. The CDR3 covers 13 residues. The V and J ends lost 2 bases and 1 base respectively, with 5 bases between them. For the CDR3, the DNA is TGCGCCAGCAGCCAACGGGGGAACACTGAAGCTTTCTTT. Its translation is CASSQRGNTEAFF.

The gene calls are TRBV30 and TRBJ1-1; D is ambiguous. The CDR3 loop spans 13 amino acids. Germline loops: CDR1 GTSNPN, CDR2 SVGIG (reference sequence). V was cut by 3 bases and J by 1 base, with 9 bases left in between. CDR3 loop: CAWSSLRNTEAFF. CDR3 bases: TGTGCCTGGAGCTCACTACGGAACACTGAAGCTTTCTTT.